Each of the 31 T cell receptor beta chains below was sequenced from the same sample in a study of blood T cell repertoires in COVID-19. Sequencing was performed with immunoSEQ multiplex PCR; in TCRdb, only in-frame clones are kept and a portion is missing. Of fewer than 250,000 clones listed, approximately 80% are singletons. Material for sequencing was peripheral blood. The receptors here all came from a woman aged 60-70 years with active or convalescent COVID-19.

This rearrangement joins TRBV4-1 to TRBJ2-3; 9 positions agree with TRBD2. Trimming at V came to 4 bases and at J to 2 bases, leaving 10 bases not matched to a gene. Germline V gene lookup returns CDR1 MGHRA and CDR2 YSYEKL. The CDR3 runs 17 residues. The CDR3 is CASSLWGSGGSTDTQYF. CDR3 sequence (DNA): TGCGCCAGCAGCCTCTGGGGAAGCGGGGGGTCCACAGATACGCAGTATTTT.

CDR3 sequence reads: CATSGLGLAGTGELFF. In DNA, the CDR3 is TGTGCCACCAGCGGATTGGGACTAGCGGGGACCGGGGAGCTGTTTTTT. This sequence joins TRBV15 and TRBJ2-2; 13 bases match TRBD2. The germline V gene encodes CDR1 LNHNV and CDR2 YYDKDF (reference sequence). J gave up 5 bases and V 5 bases, and 5 bases lay outside the gene matches. This CDR3 is 16 amino acids long.

The rearrangement links TRBV7-8 to TRBJ2-4, with 8 positions matching TRBD1. V was clipped by 5 bases and J by 5 bases; unmatched bases: 11. The CDR3 is 16 residues long. Per the germline V gene, CDR1 is SGHVS and CDR2 is FQNEAQ. DNA for the CDR3: TGTGCCAGCAGCGCTTCCCCCGGGACAGGACAAAACATTCAGTACTTC. This encodes CASSASPGTGQNIQYF.

The chain is built from TRBV19 and TRBJ2-2; the D gene is possibly TRBD1 (6 bases). The CDR3 contains 16 residues. Trimming removed 7 bases from V and 0 bases from J, with 15 bases in between. Germline V gene data show CDR1 as LNHDA and CDR2 as SQIVND (reference sequence). For the CDR3, the DNA is TGTGCCAGTACGGGGACACACTTTTCGAACACCGGGGAGCTGTTTTTT. Translated, it gives CASTGTHFSNTGELFF.

J is TRBJ1-5 and V is TRBV10-3; TRBD1 might be the D (6 bases). The CDR3 contains 14 residues. Between the trimmed V and J ends, which lost 3 bases and 11 bases, there was a span of 17 bases. Per germline, CDR1 ENHRY and CDR2 SYGVKD. The CDR3 loop is CAISDFGQGMTQHF. For the CDR3, the DNA is TGTGCCATCAGTGATTTTGGGCAGGGGATGACCCAGCATTTT.

The V gene is TRBV19, the J gene TRBJ1-6, with D possibly matching TRBD1 (6 bases). Germline V gives CDR1 LNHDA, CDR2 SQIVND (reference sequence). There are 13 residues in the CDR3. Trimming cost V 10 bases and J 10 bases, with 17 bases left between them. The DNA of the CDR3 is TGTGCCACCACCGGGACATCCTACTCACCCCTCCACTTT. Translation: CATTGTSYSPLHF.

This rearrangement joins TRBV3-1 (or the pseudogene TRBV3-2) to TRBJ1-1; D call uncertain. The CDR3 is made up of 15 amino acids. The V end lost 1 base, the J end lost 1 base, and 10 bases lay between the germline ends. Germline loops: CDR1 LGHDT, CDR2 YNNKEL (reference sequence). The CDR3 loop is CASSQGGPKNTEAFF. The CDR3, as DNA: TGTGCCAGCAGCCAAGGCGGCCCGAAGAACACTGAAGCTTTCTTT.

This chain links TRBV5-6 with TRBJ2-2; a possible D gene is TRBD2 (6 bases). V shed 4 bases and J shed 3 bases, with 19 bases lying between them. CDR1 SGHDT and CDR2 YYEEEE come from the germline V gene. The CDR3 loop spans 17 amino acids. Here the CDR3 reads CASSPETGLSDTGELFF. CDR3 nucleotide sequence: TGTGCCAGCAGCCCTGAAACGGGACTTTCCGACACCGGGGAGCTGTTTTTT.

The V call is TRBV27, the J call TRBJ2-3; tentative D call: TRBD1 (6 bases). The CDR3 has 16 residues. Germline V gene sequence: CDR1 MNHEY, CDR2 SMNVEV (reference sequence). Trimming removed 6 bases at V and 1 base at J, with 17 bases between. Here the CDR3 DNA reads TGTGCCAGCAGCCCAATTTGGGGGCTCGGCACAGATACGCAGTATTTT. Residues: CASSPIWGLGTDTQYF.

In DNA, the CDR3 is TGTGCCAGCAGCTTAGGTCCGGGAAGCTCCTACAATGAGCAGTTCTTC. Translating it yields CASSLGPGSSYNEQFF. The chain uses TRBV11-2 and TRBJ2-1; D might be TRBD2 (5 bases). Trimming took 1 base from V and 0 from J, leaving 10 bases between them. CDR3 length: 16 amino acids. Per the germline V gene, CDR1 is SGHAT and CDR2 is FQNNGV.

This chain connects TRBV9 to TRBJ2-3, with 8 nucleotides matching TRBD1. The length of the CDR3 is 15 residues. Germline loops: CDR1 SGDLS, CDR2 YYNGEE. The J segment lost 0 bases and the V segment lost 3 bases, leaving 3 bases of the junction unmatched. The CDR3 nucleotides read TGTGCCAGCAGCGGACGGACAGGGAGCACAGATACGCAGTATTTT. It specifies CASSGRTGSTDTQYF.

This clone was seen only a few times. The chain employs TRBV14 and TRBJ1-6; perhaps TRBD1 as D (5 bases). In germline, CDR1 is SGHDN, CDR2 FVKESK. Trimming removed 3 bases at V and 10 bases at J, with 16 bases between. The CDR3 runs to 15 residues. The CDR3 protein is CASSQGGGRGSPLHF. DNA for the CDR3: TGTGCCAGCAGCCAGGGGGGGGGACGCGGATCACCCCTCCACTTT.

This sequence joins TRBV2 and TRBJ2-7, with 8 positions matching TRBD2. Germline-derived CDR1 and CDR2 are SNHLY and FYNNEI. This CDR3 has 17 residues. J was trimmed by 6 bases and V by 5 bases; bases with no gene match: 18. CDR3 DNA sequence: TGTGCCAGCAGTAAATCTACCAATAGCGGGATATTGTTCGAGCAGTACTTC. Translation gives CASSKSTNSGILFEQYF.

V gene TRBV30 combines with J gene TRBJ1-6, with D unresolved. Trimming left V 3 bases short and J 9 bases short, with 15 bases between. The length of the CDR3 is 14 residues. In germline, CDR1 is GTSNPN, CDR2 SVGIG (reference sequence). CDR3 region: CAWSVYERSSPLHF. In DNA, the CDR3 is TGTGCCTGGAGCGTGTACGAAAGGAGTTCACCCCTCCACTTT.

V usage is TRBV4-1 and J usage is TRBJ1-3; TRBD1 matches 7 bases. The CDR3 spans 15 residues. Germline assignment: CDR1 MGHRA and CDR2 YSYEKL. The trim removed 5 bases at V and 0 bases at J, leaving 4 bases unmatched. The CDR3 DNA reads as TGCGCCAGCAGCTTCCGGGACAGCTCTGGAAACACCATATATTTT. Translation: CASSFRDSSGNTIYF.

The V call is TRBV13, the J call TRBJ2-7; 8 bases match TRBD2. Germline CDR1 is PRHDT and CDR2 is FYEKMQ (reference sequence). Unmatched junction bases numbered 3, after V lost 2 bases and J lost 0 bases. This CDR3 is built from 15 residues. The CDR3 spells CASSLSGGPSYEQYF. The CDR3 coding sequence is TGTGCCAGCAGCTTAAGCGGGGGCCCCTCCTACGAGCAGTACTTC. The entire variable domain, with the rest obtained from reference TRBV13 and TRBJ2-7, is as follows: AAGVIQSPRHLIKEKRETATLKCYPIPRHDTVYWYQQGPGQDPQFLISFYEKMQSDKGSIPDRFSAQQFSDYHSELNMSSLELGDSALYFCASSLSGGPSYEQYFGPGTRLTVT.

This clone was counted a single time. The chain combines TRBV7-9 with TRBJ1-5, with D possibly TRBD1 on 6 matching bases. Trimming left V 1 base short and J 8 bases short, with 15 bases between. This CDR3 has 15 amino acids. Germline V lookup: CDR1 SEHNR, CDR2 FQNEAQ (reference sequence). The CDR3 region has the DNA TGTGCCAGCAGCTTAGTAGGCCAGGGGCTGGAGCCCCAGCATTTT. Translated, it gives CASSLVGQGLEPQHF.

The gene calls are TRBV28 and TRBJ2-6; TRBD1 agrees at 10 bases. This CDR3 comprises 18 residues. Looked up from germline, CDR1 is MDHEN and CDR2 is SYDVKM. The V and J ends lost 1 base and 2 bases, in that order; junction bases with no gene match: 5. The CDR3 bases are TGTGCCAGCAGTTTATTGGGACAGGGGTTTCCTGGGGCCAACGTCCTGACTTTC. Its protein product is CASSLLGQGFPGANVLTF.

The rearrangement uses TRBV9 and TRBJ1-6; D gene unclear. The V end lost 4 bases, the J end lost 5 bases, and 10 bases lay between the germline ends. Germline V lookup: CDR1 SGDLS, CDR2 YYNGEE. The CDR3 consists of 14 residues. In DNA form, the CDR3 reads TGTGCCAGCAGCACCCAGGTGGATAATTCACCCCTCCACTTT. Its translation is CASSTQVDNSPLHF.

The rearrangement links TRBV28 to TRBJ2-5; D remains ambiguous. The V end lost 5 bases, the J end lost 7 bases, and 14 bases lay between the germline ends. This CDR3 has 13 amino acids. From germline, CDR1 is MDHEN and CDR2 SYDVKM. CDR3 coding DNA: TGTGCCAGCAGTCCCCTGAGGCGTGGGACCCAGTACTTC. As protein: CASSPLRRGTQYF.

J is TRBJ1-2 and V is TRBV2; a weak D match, TRBD1 (5 bases). The germline V gene has CDR1 SNHLY and CDR2 FYNNEI. The CDR3 runs to 13 residues. V was clipped by 6 bases and J by 2 bases, with 10 bases between them. CDR3 sequence: CASRAGPNYGYTF. In DNA form, the CDR3 reads TGTGCCAGCAGAGCGGGACCAAACTATGGCTACACCTTC.

The chain employs TRBV7-2 and TRBJ1-2, with a tentative D call TRBD1 (5 bases). The ends were cut back, 5 bases at V and 11 bases at J, with 18 bases in the middle. There are 13 residues in the CDR3. The germline V gene has CDR1 SGHTA and CDR2 FQGNSA. The CDR3 reads CASSPTNAGDYTF. For the CDR3, the DNA is TGTGCCAGCAGCCCGACCAACGCGGGGGATTACACCTTC. Complete variable domain (other parts from reference TRBV7-2 and TRBJ1-2): GAGVSQSPSNKVTEKGKDVELRCDPISGHTALYWYRQSLGQGLEFLIYFQGNSAPDKSGLPSDRFSAERTGGSVSTLTIQRTQQEDSAVYLCASSPTNAGDYTFGSGTRLTVV.

The chain recombines TRBV24-1 with TRBJ2-3, with TRBD2 matching over 12 bases. With V trimmed by 1 base and J by 3 bases, 4 bases remained unmatched. Germline V gives CDR1 KGHDR, CDR2 SFDVKD. This CDR3 is built from 17 residues. The CDR3 bases are TGTGCCACCAGTGATTTAGGGCTAGCGGGAGGGACAGATACGCAGTATTTT. Protein product: CATSDLGLAGGTDTQYF.

The chain joins TRBV19 to TRBJ1-2, with 10 nucleotides matching TRBD1. This CDR3 spans 16 amino acids. CDR1 is LNHDA and CDR2 is SQIVND in the germline V gene (reference sequence). V lost 7 bases, J lost 4 bases, and 12 bases stayed unmatched. The CDR3 DNA reads as TGTGCCAGTACCGCTTATGCGACAGGGGGCAGCTATGGCTACACCTTC. This translates into CASTAYATGGSYGYTF.

The chain uses TRBV28 and TRBJ1-5, with a weak D call TRBD1 (6 bases). The germline V and J ends were trimmed by 4 bases and 5 bases, with 12 bases remaining between them. The CDR3 consists of 14 residues. Germline V lookup: CDR1 MDHEN, CDR2 SYDVKM. CDR3 in amino acids: CASSSGQIYQPQHF. CDR3 coding DNA: TGTGCCAGCAGTTCGGGACAAATTTATCAGCCCCAGCATTTT. The variable domain in full, completed from reference TRBV28 and TRBJ1-5, reads DVKVTQSSRYLVKRTGEKVFLECVQDMDHENMFWYRQDPGLGLRLIYFSYDVKMKEKGDIPEGYSVSREKKERFSLILESASTNQTSMYLCASSSGQIYQPQHFGDGTRLSIL.

The J gene is TRBJ2-1, the V gene TRBV2, with 7 bases identical to TRBD1. CDR1 is SNHLY and CDR2 is FYNNEI in the germline V gene. This CDR3 has 14 amino acids. V was pared by 8 bases and J by 4 bases, with 8 bases of the junction left unmatched. CDR3 DNA: TGTGCCAGCTACCCCGGGACAGTATACAATGAGCAGTTCTTC. Translating it yields CASYPGTVYNEQFF.

The gene calls are TRBV19 and TRBJ2-1, with 7 bases aligning to TRBD2. CDR1 and CDR2 from the germline V gene are LNHDA and SQIVND (reference sequence). CDR3 size: 14 residues. Unmatched junction bases numbered 8, after V lost 2 bases and J lost 10 bases. The CDR3 sequence is CASSILAEVTEQFF. The CDR3 coding sequence is TGTGCCAGTAGTATACTAGCGGAGGTCACGGAGCAGTTCTTC. Full variable domain (outside the CDR3, taken from reference TRBV19 and TRBJ2-1): DGGITQSPKYLFRKEGQNVTLSCEQNLNHDAMYWYRQDPGQGLRLIYYSQIVNDFQKGDIAEGYSVSREKKESFPLTVTSAQKNPTAFYLCASSILAEVTEQFFGPGTRLTVL.

The rearrangement joins TRBV30 to TRBJ2-1; 9 bases fit TRBD2. After removal of 2 bases from V and 4 bases from J, the junction contained 9 bases not matched to a gene. This CDR3 has 16 residues. The germline CDR1 and CDR2 sequences are GTSNPN and SVGIG (reference sequence). For the CDR3, the DNA is TGTGCCTGGAGTACCCCGACTAGCGGAACTTACAATGAGCAGTTCTTC. Protein: CAWSTPTSGTYNEQFF.

This rearrangement joins TRBV3-1 (or the pseudogene TRBV3-2) to TRBJ2-1; 9 bases agree with TRBD2. With V trimmed by 4 bases and J by 16 bases, 8 bases remained unmatched. Germline values: CDR1 LGHDT, CDR2 YNNKEL (reference sequence). The CDR3 covers 12 residues. This chain's CDR3 is CASSRPGLAPFF. Written as DNA, the CDR3 is TGTGCCAGCAGCCGTCCGGGACTAGCTCCATTCTTC.

This chain connects TRBV5-4 to TRBJ2-5; 15 bases are shared with TRBD2. With 3 bases clipped from V and 5 bases from J, the junction kept 14 bases outside the gene matches. The CDR3 loop spans 19 amino acids. CDR1 and CDR2 from the germline V gene are SGHNT and YYREEE (reference sequence). CDR3 protein: CASSSPGLAGGRSMETQYF. The CDR3 DNA is TGTGCCAGCAGCTCCCCGGGACTAGCGGGGGGCCGGAGCATGGAGACCCAGTACTTC.

This chain uses TRBV19 with TRBJ2-7, with TRBD1 matching over 7 bases. Unmatched junction bases numbered 10, after V lost 5 bases and J lost 6 bases. CDR3 length equals 14 residues. CDR1 and CDR2 from the germline V gene are LNHDA and SQIVND (reference sequence). The CDR3 protein is CASSRDSLLVEQYF. CDR3 in DNA: TGTGCCAGTAGTCGGGACAGTCTACTCGTCGAGCAGTACTTC.